The entry that follows covers one T cell receptor beta chain sequence. V was trimmed by 0 bases and J by 0 bases, leaving 15 bases between them. The CDR3 runs 19 residues. Germline CDR1 and CDR2: SEHNR and FQNEAQ (reference sequence). Regarding time point: blood 4 weeks post-SBRT, at nephrectomy. Treatment described: 15 Gy SBRT to primary tumor, nephrectomy 4 weeks later. Nephrectomy followed 15 Gy stereotactic body radiation by 4 weeks. Radiation-treated patients gave blood at baseline, week 2 and week 4. The data are from a study of radiation and T cells in renal cell carcinoma. Measured with immunoSEQ multiplex PCR; TCRdb has only the in-frame clones, and not every one. The table includes 90,000 to 100,000 clones, 84% detected once.

Here the sequenced sample was blood, taken from a patient whose treatment included radiotherapy and nephrectomy. The chain uses TRBV7-9 and TRBJ2-6; possibly TRBD1 or TRBD2 for D (6 bases each). This sequence originates from a man aged 60 to 75 with renal cell carcinoma. The CDR3: CASSLASGGYSSGANVLTF. DNA of the CDR3: TGTGCCAGCAGCTTAGCGTCCGGGGGCTATTCCTCTGGGGCCAACGTCCTGACTTTC. The full variable domain, its missing parts supplied by reference TRBV7-9 and TRBJ2-6, is DTGVSQNPRHKITKRGQNVTFRCDPISEHNRLYWYRQTLGQGPEFLTYFQNEAQLEKSRLLSDRFSAERPKGSFSTLEIQRTEQGDSAMYLCASSLASGGYSSGANVLTFGAGSRLTVL.